Presented here are 15 T cell receptor beta chains from one specimen sequenced in a study of cytomegalovirus exposure and HLA in healthy donors. The PCR contained 60 Vbeta and 13 Jbeta primers. This table comes from immunoSEQ multiplex PCR, and its TCRdb copy is limited to in-frame clones, with some not included. The repertoire holds around 68,000 clones, with approximately 81% as singletons. Sequencing was done on a sample of PBMCs. The source of these receptors is a woman aged 30 to 39 in good health and CMV-seropositive.

This clone was counted a single time. The chain employs TRBV27 and TRBJ2-7, with D maybe TRBD2 (6 bases). The length of the CDR3 is 16 residues. The germline V and J ends were trimmed by 6 bases and 2 bases, with 20 bases remaining between them. CDR1 MNHEY and CDR2 SMNVEV come from the germline V gene (reference sequence). The CDR3 here is CASRPLSAGRTYEQYF. The DNA of the CDR3 is TGTGCCAGCAGACCCCTTAGCGCGGGACGAACCTACGAGCAGTACTTC.

This rearrangement joins TRBV6-5 to TRBJ1-1, with a possible D match to TRBD1 (5 bases). The CDR3 loop spans 16 amino acids. Germline V gives CDR1 MNHEY, CDR2 SVGAGI. Deletions cut 4 bases from V and 6 bases from J, with 21 bases between. The CDR3 DNA follows: TGTGCCAGCAGTTCACCCCGAACGGGACTCCCCTCTGAAGCTTTCTTT. Translating gives CASSSPRTGLPSEAFF.

The rearrangement links TRBV27 to TRBJ2-1; 14 nucleotides line up with TRBD2. The germline gives CDR1 MNHEY, CDR2 SMNVEV (reference sequence). The CDR3 spans 20 residues. With 5 bases clipped from V and 7 bases from J, the junction kept 19 bases outside the gene matches. For the CDR3, the DNA is TGTGCCAGCAGTCCCCGACCCGGACTAGCGGGAGGCTTCCCCGGGAATGAGCAGTTCTTC. This sequence encodes CASSPRPGLAGGFPGNEQFF.

This clone has a single count. The V and J genes are TRBV4-1 and TRBJ2-5; D unresolved. V lost 1 base and J 7 bases, leaving 10 bases between the germline ends. There are 13 residues in the CDR3. The germline V gene encodes CDR1 MGHRA and CDR2 YSYEKL. The CDR3 reads CASSQGQPGTQYF. For the CDR3, the DNA is TGCGCCAGCAGCCAAGGACAACCTGGGACCCAGTACTTC.

This chain connects TRBV7-8 to TRBJ1-4; maybe TRBD1 (5 bases). The CDR3 contains 15 residues. Germline assignment: CDR1 SGHVS and CDR2 FQNEAQ. Deletions cut 1 base from V and 0 bases from J, with 6 bases between. The CDR3 loop is CASSLEGTTNEKLFF. The CDR3, as DNA: TGTGCCAGCAGCTTAGAGGGGACAACTAATGAAAAACTGTTTTTT.

This clone was found a few times. The chain combines TRBV5-5 with TRBJ1-1, with 9 positions matching TRBD1. The junction had 8 bases not matched to a gene; V was cut back by 3 bases and J by 5 bases. CDR3 length: 15 residues. Looked up from germline, CDR1 is SGHKS and CDR2 is YYEKEE (reference sequence). This CDR3 reads CASSSRGTGRTEAFF. CDR3 nucleotide sequence: TGTGCCAGCAGCTCGCGTGGGACAGGGCGGACTGAAGCTTTCTTT. The complete variable domain, with remaining parts taken from reference TRBV5-5 and TRBJ1-1, reads DAGVTQSPTHLIKTRGQQVTLRCSPISGHKSVSWYQQVLGQGPQFIFQYYEKEERGRGNFPDRFSARQFPNYSSELNVNALLLGDSALYLCASSSRGTGRTEAFFGQGTRLTVV.

This clone was counted a few times. The V gene is TRBV5-1, the J gene TRBJ2-5; 10 positions match TRBD1. The germline V gene encodes CDR1 SGHRS and CDR2 YFSETQ. This CDR3 is built from 15 residues. V dropped 4 bases and J dropped 4; count of bases not matched to a gene: 7. The CDR3 loop reads CASSLRGQGTETQYF. The CDR3 DNA is TGCGCCAGCAGCCTACGGGGACAGGGGACAGAGACCCAGTACTTC.

The chain recombines TRBV15 with TRBJ2-1; 13 positions match TRBD2. The V segment lost 1 base and the J segment 7 bases; nucleotides outside the gene matches: 7. The CDR3 runs 17 residues. Germline CDR1 LNHNV, CDR2 YYDKDF (reference sequence). CDR3 residues: CATSRGTSGSSRNEQFF. The DNA for the CDR3 is TGTGCCACCAGCAGAGGGACTAGCGGGAGCAGCAGAAATGAGCAGTTCTTC. The full variable domain, in which reference TRBV15 and TRBJ2-1 provide the parts outside the CDR3, is DAMVIQNPRYQVTQFGKPVTLSCSQTLNHNVMYWYQQKSSQAPKLLFHYYDKDFNNEADTPDNFQSRRPNTSFCFLDIRSPGLGDTAMYLCATSRGTSGSSRNEQFFGPGTRLTVL.

The V and J genes are TRBV7-3 and TRBJ2-7; TRBD2 agrees at 14 bases. The germline V gene has CDR1 SGHTA and CDR2 FQGTGA. The length of the CDR3 is 19 residues. V dropped 6 bases and J dropped 1; count of bases not matched to a gene: 14. The CDR3 DNA reads TGTGCCAGCAGTATTACGGGGACTAGCGGGAGTTTGACGTCCTACGAGCAGTACTTC. Translated, it gives CASSITGTSGSLTSYEQYF.

The J gene is TRBJ2-7, the V gene TRBV6-5, with 14 bases that match TRBD2. Germline CDR1 is MNHEY and CDR2 is SVGAGI. The CDR3 sequence is 13 residues long. After removal of 10 bases from V and 6 bases from J, the junction contained 5 bases not matched to a gene. The CDR3 sequence: CATKGLAGAEQYF. Written as DNA, the CDR3 is TGTGCCACCAAGGGACTAGCGGGAGCCGAGCAGTACTTC.

The V call is TRBV7-8, the J call TRBJ2-5; 8 nucleotides agree with TRBD1. V lost 1 base and J lost 1; bases outside the gene matches: 2. This CDR3 is built from 15 residues. CDR1 is SGHVS and CDR2 is FQNEAQ in the germline V gene. Written as DNA, the CDR3 is TGTGCCAGCAGCTTAGGCGGACAGGGCCAAGAGACCCAGTACTTC. It is translated as CASSLGGQGQETQYF.

The chain joins TRBV19 to TRBJ1-5, with a possible D match to TRBD1 (6 bases). The CDR3 is made up of 16 amino acids. The germline CDR1 and CDR2 sequences are LNHDA and SQIVND (reference sequence). V gave up 5 bases and J gave up 4 bases, with 18 bases separating them. Written as DNA, the CDR3 is TGTGCCAGTAGTCCCATGGGCGTTACAGGGAATCAGCCCCAGCATTTT. Encoded protein: CASSPMGVTGNQPQHF.

The chain uses TRBV19 and TRBJ2-1, with 8 bases matching TRBD2. Germline CDR1 is LNHDA and CDR2 is SQIVND (reference sequence). CDR3 size: 14 residues. V was pared by 5 bases and J by 4 bases, with 4 bases of the junction left unmatched. DNA for the CDR3: TGTGCCAGTAGTGGACTAGCATCTTACAATGAGCAGTTCTTC. Protein product: CASSGLASYNEQFF.

This clone came up once. The J gene is TRBJ2-1, the V gene TRBV29-1, with TRBD2 identical over 7 bases. The CDR3 runs 16 residues. The J segment lost 2 bases and the V segment lost 6 bases, leaving 13 bases of the junction unmatched. Germline V gives CDR1 SQVTM, CDR2 ANQGSEA. In nucleotides, the CDR3 is TGCAGCGTCATCCCTAGCGGCCTATCCACCTACAATGAGCAGTTCTTC. As protein: CSVIPSGLSTYNEQFF.

J is TRBJ2-1 and V is TRBV9; D may be TRBD2 (6 bases). There are 15 residues in the CDR3. V lost 4 bases and J 6 bases, leaving 17 bases between the germline ends. CDR1 SGDLS and CDR2 YYNGEE come from the germline V gene. CDR3 nucleotides: TGTGCCAGCAGCCCCAGGACTACCCGGGGCAATGAGCAGTTCTTC. Its translation: CASSPRTTRGNEQFF.